This TCR beta chain was sequenced for a study of T-cell memory formation after mild COVID-19. The overall study: TCR clusters were mostly donor specific. Study results and caveats: Largely, contracting CD4+ clones fell within CM and EM, and contracting CD8+ clones within EMRA. Clones contracting across day 15 to 85 had a balanced CD4/CD8 profile; later expanding clones leaned CD4+.

TCRdb re-analysed the 5' RACE reads in MiXCR, keeping a single row per CDR3 protein. Of 550,000 to 600,000 distinct CDR3 sequences listed, about a fifth are singletons. CDR3 length: 12 residues. CDR1 and CDR2 (germline): SQVTM, ANQGSEA. V was cut by 4 bases and J by 6 bases, with 11 bases left in between. This clonotype was counted only a few times. Its antigen is unidentified. The chain recombines TRBV29-1 with TRBJ2-3; maybe TRBD1 (6 bases). This receptor was obtained from an adult woman who had mild COVID-19 (a few samples of this study predate the infection). Cell type and time point are not known. The sample was PBMCs or a T cell subset sorted from them (not recorded which). CDR3 region: CSVARGKDTQYF. The CDR3 DNA reads as TGCAGCGTTGCTAGGGGGAAGGATACGCAGTATTTT.